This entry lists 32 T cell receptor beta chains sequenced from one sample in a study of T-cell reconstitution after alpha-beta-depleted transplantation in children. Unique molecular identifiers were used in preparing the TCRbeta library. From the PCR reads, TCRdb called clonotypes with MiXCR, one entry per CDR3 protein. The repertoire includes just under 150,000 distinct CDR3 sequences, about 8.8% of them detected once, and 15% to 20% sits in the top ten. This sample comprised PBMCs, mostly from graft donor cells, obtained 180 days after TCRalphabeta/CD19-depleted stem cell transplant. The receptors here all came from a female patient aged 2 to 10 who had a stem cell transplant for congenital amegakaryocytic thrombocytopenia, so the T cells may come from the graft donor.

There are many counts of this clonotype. Here the CDR3 reads CASSPQWDWNGLQGQFF. CDR3 coding DNA: TGTGCCAGCAGCCCGCAATGGGACTGGAATGGATTGCAGGGGCAGTTCTTC. The V call is TRBV5-5, the J call TRBJ2-1; D may be TRBD2 (6 bases). Trimming shortened V by 4 bases and J by 12 bases, and 29 bases separated the two germline ends. The CDR3 is 17 residues long. Germline CDR1 SGHKS, CDR2 YYEKEE (reference sequence).

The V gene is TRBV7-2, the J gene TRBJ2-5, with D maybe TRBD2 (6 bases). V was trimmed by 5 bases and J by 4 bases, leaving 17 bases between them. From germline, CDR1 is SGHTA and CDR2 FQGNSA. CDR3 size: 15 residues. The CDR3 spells CASSLSGRRAETQYF. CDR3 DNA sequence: TGTGCCAGCAGCCTTAGCGGTCGGAGGGCAGAGACCCAGTACTTC.

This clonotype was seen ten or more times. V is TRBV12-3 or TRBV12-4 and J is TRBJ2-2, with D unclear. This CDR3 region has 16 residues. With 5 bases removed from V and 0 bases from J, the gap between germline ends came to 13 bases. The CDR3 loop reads CASSPPNGPNTGELFF. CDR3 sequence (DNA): TGTGCCAGCAGTCCCCCCAACGGACCGAACACCGGGGAGCTGTTTTTT.

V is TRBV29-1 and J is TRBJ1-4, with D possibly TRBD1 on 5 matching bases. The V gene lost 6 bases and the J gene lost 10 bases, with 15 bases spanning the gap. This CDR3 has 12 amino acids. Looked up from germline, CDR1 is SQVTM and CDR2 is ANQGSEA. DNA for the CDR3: TGCAGCGTAGATCCCGGGACGGGAAAACTGTTTTTT. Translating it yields CSVDPGTGKLFF.

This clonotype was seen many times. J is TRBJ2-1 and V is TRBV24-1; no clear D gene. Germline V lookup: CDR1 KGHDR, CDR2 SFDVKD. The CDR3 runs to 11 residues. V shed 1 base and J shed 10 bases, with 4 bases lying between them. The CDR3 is CATSDLPEQFF. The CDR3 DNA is TGTGCCACCAGTGATTTACCCGAGCAGTTCTTC.

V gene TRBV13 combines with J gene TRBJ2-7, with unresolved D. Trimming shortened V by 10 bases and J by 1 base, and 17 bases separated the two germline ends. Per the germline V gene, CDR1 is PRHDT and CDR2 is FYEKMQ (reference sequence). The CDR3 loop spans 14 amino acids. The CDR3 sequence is CAMSLGLGSYEQYF. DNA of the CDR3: TGTGCCATGAGCTTGGGTCTGGGATCCTACGAGCAGTACTTC. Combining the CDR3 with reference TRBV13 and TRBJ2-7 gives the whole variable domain AAGVIQSPRHLIKEKRETATLKCYPIPRHDTVYWYQQGPGQDPQFLISFYEKMQSDKGSIPDRFSAQQFSDYHSELNMSSLELGDSALYFCAMSLGLGSYEQYFGPGTRLTVT.

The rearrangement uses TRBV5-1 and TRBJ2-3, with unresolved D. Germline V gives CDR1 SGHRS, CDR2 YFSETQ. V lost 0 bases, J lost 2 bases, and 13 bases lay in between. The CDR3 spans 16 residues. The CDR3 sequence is CASSLAGAWTTDTQYF. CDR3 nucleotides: TGCGCCAGCAGCTTGGCCGGAGCGTGGACCACAGATACGCAGTATTTT.

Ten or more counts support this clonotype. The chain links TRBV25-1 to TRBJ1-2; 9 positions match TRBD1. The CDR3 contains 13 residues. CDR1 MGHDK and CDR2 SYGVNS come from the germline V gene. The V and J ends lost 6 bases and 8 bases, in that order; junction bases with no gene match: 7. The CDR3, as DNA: TGTGCCAGCAGGGAACAGGGGGCTGGAGGCTACACCTTC. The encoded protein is CASREQGAGGYTF.

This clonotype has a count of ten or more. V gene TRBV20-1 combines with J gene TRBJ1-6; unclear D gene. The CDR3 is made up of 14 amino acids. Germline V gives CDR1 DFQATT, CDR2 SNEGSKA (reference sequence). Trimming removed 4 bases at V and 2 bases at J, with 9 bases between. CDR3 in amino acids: CSAKAGTYNSPLHF. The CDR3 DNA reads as TGCAGTGCTAAGGCGGGGACCTATAATTCACCCCTCCACTTT.

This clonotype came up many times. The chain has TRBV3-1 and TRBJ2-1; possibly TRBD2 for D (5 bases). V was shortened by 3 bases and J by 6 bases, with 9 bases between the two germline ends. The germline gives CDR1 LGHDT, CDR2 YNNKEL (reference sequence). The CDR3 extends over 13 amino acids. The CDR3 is CASSQREVNEQFF. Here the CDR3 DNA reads TGTGCCAGCAGCCAGAGGGAAGTCAATGAGCAGTTCTTC.

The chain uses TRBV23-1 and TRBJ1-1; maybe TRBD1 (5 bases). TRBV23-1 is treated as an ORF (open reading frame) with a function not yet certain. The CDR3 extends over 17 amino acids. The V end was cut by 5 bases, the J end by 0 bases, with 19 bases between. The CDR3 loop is CASSYPESGLMNTEAFF. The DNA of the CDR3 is TGCGCCAGCAGTTACCCAGAGTCAGGGCTTATGAACACTGAAGCTTTCTTT.

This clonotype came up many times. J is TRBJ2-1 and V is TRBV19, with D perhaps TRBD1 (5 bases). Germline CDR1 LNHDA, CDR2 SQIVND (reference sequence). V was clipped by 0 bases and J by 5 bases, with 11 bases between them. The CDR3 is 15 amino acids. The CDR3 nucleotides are TGTGCCAGTAGTATAGACAGGGTCATTAACAATGAGCAGTTCTTC. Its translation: CASSIDRVINNEQFF.

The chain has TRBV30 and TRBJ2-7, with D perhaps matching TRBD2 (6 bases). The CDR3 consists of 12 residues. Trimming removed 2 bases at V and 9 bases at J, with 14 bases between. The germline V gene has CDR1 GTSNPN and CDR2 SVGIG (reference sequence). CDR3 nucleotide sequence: TGTGCCTGGAGTAGGGAGGACTTAGGGCAGTACTTC. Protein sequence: CAWSREDLGQYF. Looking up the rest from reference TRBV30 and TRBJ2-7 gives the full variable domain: SQTIHQWPATLVQPVGSPLSLECTVEGTSNPNLYWYRQAAGRGLQLLFYSVGIGQISSEVPQNLSASRPQDRQFILSSKKLLLSDSGFYLCAWSREDLGQYFGPGTRLTVT.

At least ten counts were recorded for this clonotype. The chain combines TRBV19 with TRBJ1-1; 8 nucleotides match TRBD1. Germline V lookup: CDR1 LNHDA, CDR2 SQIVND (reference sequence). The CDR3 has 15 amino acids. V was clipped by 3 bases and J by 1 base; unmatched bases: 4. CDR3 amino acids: CASSIRTGRNTEAFF. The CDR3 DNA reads TGTGCCAGTAGTATCCGGACAGGGAGGAACACTGAAGCTTTCTTT.

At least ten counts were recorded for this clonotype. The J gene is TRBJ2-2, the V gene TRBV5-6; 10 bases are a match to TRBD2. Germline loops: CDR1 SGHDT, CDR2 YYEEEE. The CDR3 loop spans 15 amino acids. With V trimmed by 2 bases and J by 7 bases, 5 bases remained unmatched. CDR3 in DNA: TGTGCCAGCAGCTTTTACCTAGCGGGAGTCGGGGAGCTGTTTTTT. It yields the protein CASSFYLAGVGELFF.

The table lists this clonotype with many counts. CDR3 residues: CASSQDVRQFWPLHF. The CDR3 DNA reads as TGTGCCAGCAGCCAAGATGTTAGACAGTTTTGGCCCCTCCACTTT. The chain combines TRBV3-1 with TRBJ1-6; D is possibly TRBD1 (5 bases). The CDR3 is 15 amino acids. Trimming shortened V by 0 bases and J by 13 bases, and 16 bases separated the two germline ends. CDR1 and CDR2 from the germline V gene are LGHDT and YNNKEL (reference sequence). Combining the CDR3 with reference TRBV3-1 and TRBJ1-6 gives the whole variable domain DTAVSQTPKYLVTQMGNDKSIKCEQNLGHDTMYWYKQDSKKFLKIMFSYNNKELIINETVPNRFSPKSPDKAHLNLHINSLELGDSAVYFCASSQDVRQFWPLHFGNGTRLTVT.

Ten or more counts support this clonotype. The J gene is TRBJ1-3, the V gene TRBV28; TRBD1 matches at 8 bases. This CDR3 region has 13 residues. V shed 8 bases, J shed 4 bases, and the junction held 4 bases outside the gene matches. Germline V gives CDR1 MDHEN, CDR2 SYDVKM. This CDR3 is CASQGARGNTIYF. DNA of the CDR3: TGTGCCAGCCAGGGGGCGCGCGGAAACACCATATATTTT.

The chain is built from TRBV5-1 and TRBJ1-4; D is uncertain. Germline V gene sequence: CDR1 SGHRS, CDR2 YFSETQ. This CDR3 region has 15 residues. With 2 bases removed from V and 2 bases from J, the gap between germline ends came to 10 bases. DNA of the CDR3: TGCGCCAGCAGCTTCAATAGCGGTACTAATGAAAAACTGTTTTTT. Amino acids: CASSFNSGTNEKLFF.

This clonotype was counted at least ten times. CDR3 loop: CASSARGEGLYEQYF. The CDR3 DNA follows: TGCGCCAGCAGCGCCAGGGGTGAGGGGCTCTACGAGCAGTACTTC. V and J are TRBV5-1 and TRBJ2-7; D possibly corresponds to TRBD1 (6 bases). Per germline, CDR1 SGHRS and CDR2 YFSETQ. V dropped 4 bases and J dropped 3 bases, with 17 bases sitting between them. The CDR3 contains 15 residues.

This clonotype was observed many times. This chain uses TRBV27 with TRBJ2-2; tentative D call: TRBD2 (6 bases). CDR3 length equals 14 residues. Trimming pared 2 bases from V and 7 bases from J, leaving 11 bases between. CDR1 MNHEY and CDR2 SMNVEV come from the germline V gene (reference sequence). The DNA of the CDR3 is TGTGCCAGCAGTTTACGGGGCGGGGACGGGGAGCTGTTTTTT. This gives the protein CASSLRGGDGELFF.

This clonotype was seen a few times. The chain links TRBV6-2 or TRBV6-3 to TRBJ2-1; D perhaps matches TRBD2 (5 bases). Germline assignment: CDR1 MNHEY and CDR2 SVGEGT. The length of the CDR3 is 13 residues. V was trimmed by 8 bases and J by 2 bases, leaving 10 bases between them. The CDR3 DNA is TGTGCCAGCTCGAGGGCACCCTACAATGAGCAGTTCTTC. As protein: CASSRAPYNEQFF.

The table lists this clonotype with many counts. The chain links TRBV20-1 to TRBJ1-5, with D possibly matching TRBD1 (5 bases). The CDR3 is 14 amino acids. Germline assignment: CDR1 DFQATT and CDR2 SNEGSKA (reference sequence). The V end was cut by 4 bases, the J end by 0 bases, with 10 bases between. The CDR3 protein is CSAKGIYSNQPQHF. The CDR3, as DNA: TGCAGTGCTAAGGGGATTTATAGCAATCAGCCCCAGCATTTT.

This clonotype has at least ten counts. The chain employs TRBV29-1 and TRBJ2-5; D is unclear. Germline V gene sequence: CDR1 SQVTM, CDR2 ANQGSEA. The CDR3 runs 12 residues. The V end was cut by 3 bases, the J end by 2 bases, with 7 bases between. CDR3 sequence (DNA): TGCAGCGTTGAGGGCATACAAGAGACCCAGTACTTC. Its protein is CSVEGIQETQYF.

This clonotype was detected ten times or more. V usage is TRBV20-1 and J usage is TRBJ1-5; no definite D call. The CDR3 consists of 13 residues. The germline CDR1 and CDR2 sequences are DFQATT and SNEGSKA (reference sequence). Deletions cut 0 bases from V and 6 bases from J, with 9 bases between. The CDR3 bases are TGCAGTGCTAGAGATGAGGTTTTTCAGCCCCAGCATTTT. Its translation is CSARDEVFQPQHF.

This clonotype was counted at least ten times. CDR3 in amino acids: CASSEDGFKGNTIYF. The CDR3 DNA sequence: TGCGCCAGCAGCGAAGACGGGTTCAAAGGAAACACCATATATTTT. The rearrangement links TRBV5-1 to TRBJ1-3; D is undetermined. The ends were cut back, 4 bases at V and 4 bases at J, with 15 bases in the middle. The germline CDR1 and CDR2 sequences are SGHRS and YFSETQ. This CDR3 spans 15 amino acids. Using reference TRBV5-1 and TRBJ1-3 for the parts outside the CDR3, the full variable domain is KAGVTQTPRYLIKTRGQQVTLSCSPISGHRSVSWYQQTPGQGLQFLFEYFSETQRNKGNFPGRFSGRQFSNSRSEMNVSTLELGDSALYLCASSEDGFKGNTIYFGEGSWLTVV.

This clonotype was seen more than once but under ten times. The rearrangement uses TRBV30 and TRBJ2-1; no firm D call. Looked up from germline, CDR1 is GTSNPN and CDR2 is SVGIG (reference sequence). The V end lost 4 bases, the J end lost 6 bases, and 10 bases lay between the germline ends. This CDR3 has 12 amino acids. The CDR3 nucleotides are TGTGCCTGGAACGGGTGGGCCAATGAGCAGTTCTTC. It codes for CAWNGWANEQFF.

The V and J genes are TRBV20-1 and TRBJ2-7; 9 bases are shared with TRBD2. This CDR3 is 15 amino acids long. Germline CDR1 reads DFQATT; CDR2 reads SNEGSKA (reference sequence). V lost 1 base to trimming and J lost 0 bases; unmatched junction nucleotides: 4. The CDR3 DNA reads TGCAGTGCTAGAGCAGCAGCGGGGGGCTCCTACGAGCAGTACTTC. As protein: CSARAAAGGSYEQYF.

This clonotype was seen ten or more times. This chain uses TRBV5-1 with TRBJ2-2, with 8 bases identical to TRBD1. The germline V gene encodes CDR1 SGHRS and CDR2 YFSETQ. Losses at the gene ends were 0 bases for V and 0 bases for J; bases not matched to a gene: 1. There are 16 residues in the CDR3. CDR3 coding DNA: TGCGCCAGCAGCTTGGCACAGGGGGCGAACACCGGGGAGCTGTTTTTT. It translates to CASSLAQGANTGELFF.

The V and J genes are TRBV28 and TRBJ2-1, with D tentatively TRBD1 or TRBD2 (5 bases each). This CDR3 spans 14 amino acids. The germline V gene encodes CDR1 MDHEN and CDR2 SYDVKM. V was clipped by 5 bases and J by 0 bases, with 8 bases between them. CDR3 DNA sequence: TGTGCCAGCAGTCCAGGGAGCTCCTACAATGAGCAGTTCTTC. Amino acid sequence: CASSPGSSYNEQFF.

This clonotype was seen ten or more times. CDR3 bases: TGTGCCAGCAGCCCTCGACTAGCGGGAGATAATGAGCAGTTCTTC. Protein product: CASSPRLAGDNEQFF. The rearrangement links TRBV5-4 to TRBJ2-1, with 12 bases matching TRBD2. In germline, CDR1 is SGHNT, CDR2 YYREEE (reference sequence). The CDR3 contains 15 residues. Trimming took 4 bases from V and 7 from J; bases not matched to a gene: 6. The entire variable domain, with the rest obtained from reference TRBV5-4 and TRBJ2-1, is as follows: ETGVTQSPTHLIKTRGQQVTLRCSSQSGHNTVSWYQQALGQGPQFIFQYYREEENGRGNFPPRFSGLQFPNYSSELNVNALELDDSALYLCASSPRLAGDNEQFFGPGTRLTVL.

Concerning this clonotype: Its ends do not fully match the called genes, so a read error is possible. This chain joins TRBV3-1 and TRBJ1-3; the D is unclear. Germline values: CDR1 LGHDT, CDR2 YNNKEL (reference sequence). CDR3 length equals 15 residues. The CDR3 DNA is TGTGCCACCAGCCAAGGCAGCTACTCTGGAAACACCATATATTTT. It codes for CATSQGSYSGNTIYF.

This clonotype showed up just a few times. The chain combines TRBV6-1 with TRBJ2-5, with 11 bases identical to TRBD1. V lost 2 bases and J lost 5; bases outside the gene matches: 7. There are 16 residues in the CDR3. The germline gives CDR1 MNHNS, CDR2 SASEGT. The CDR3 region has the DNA TGTGCCAGCAGTGAACAAGGGACAGGGGGTTCGGAGACCCAGTACTTC. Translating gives CASSEQGTGGSETQYF.